This passage covers 7 T cell receptor beta chains from one sample sequenced in a study of PD-1 blockade in classical Hodgkin lymphoma. Each patient experienced a relapse that followed autologous stem cell transplantation, and brentuximab vedotin exposure varied. The protocol was immunoSEQ multiplex PCR, while the TCRdb copy is restricted to in-frame clones and leaves out a portion. The sample includes about 76,000 clones, roughly 89% seen only once; the top ten take about 20%. Source: peripheral blood mononuclear cells (PBMCs), taken at baseline. All receptors derive from a human donor with classical Hodgkin lymphoma.

The chain combines TRBV4-1 with TRBJ2-1; 12 positions match TRBD2. CDR3 length equals 19 residues. V lost 0 bases to trimming and J lost 3 bases; unmatched junction nucleotides: 9. Germline V gene lookup returns CDR1 MGHRA and CDR2 YSYEKL. The CDR3 region is CASSQDRASGRAVYNEQFF. In nucleotides, the CDR3 is TGCGCCAGCAGCCAAGATAGGGCTAGCGGGAGGGCCGTCTACAATGAGCAGTTCTTC.

The CDR3 DNA reads as TGTGCCAGTAGGCCAGACCTCAGGGACACTGAAGCTTTCTTT. Residues: CASRPDLRDTEAFF. This chain uses TRBV19 with TRBJ1-1; D is possibly TRBD1 (5 bases). The CDR3 length is 14 residues. Trimming shortened V by 6 bases and J by 3 bases, and 14 bases separated the two germline ends. Germline values: CDR1 LNHDA, CDR2 SQIVND (reference sequence).

This clone was counted a single time. The V gene is TRBV30, the J gene TRBJ2-2, with a tentative D call TRBD1 (5 bases). With 3 bases removed from V and 1 base from J, the gap between germline ends came to 6 bases. The CDR3 spans 13 residues. Looked up from germline, CDR1 is GTSNPN and CDR2 is SVGIG (reference sequence). CDR3 amino acids: CAWSQGNTGELFF. In DNA, the CDR3 is TGTGCCTGGAGCCAGGGGAACACCGGGGAGCTGTTTTTT.

This sequence joins TRBV5-1 and TRBJ2-1; TRBD2 matches at 15 bases. CDR3 length: 14 amino acids. Germline V lookup: CDR1 SGHRS, CDR2 YFSETQ. J was trimmed by 14 bases and V by 0 bases; bases with no gene match: 3. CDR3 nucleotide sequence: TGCGCCAGCAGCTTGGGGACTAGCGGGAGGGCTGAGTTCTTC. It yields the protein CASSLGTSGRAEFF.

The V call is TRBV11-3, the J call TRBJ2-5; D gene ambiguous. Trimming removed 1 base at V and 2 bases at J, with 5 bases between. This CDR3 region has 13 residues. Per the germline V gene, CDR1 is SGHNT and CDR2 is YENEEA. CDR3 nucleotide sequence: TGTGCCAGCAGCTTAGGTGCGCAAGAGACCCAGTACTTC. Protein sequence: CASSLGAQETQYF. The full variable domain, completed using reference TRBV11-3 and TRBJ2-5, is EAGVVQSPRYKIIEKKQPVAFWCNPISGHNTLYWYLQNLGQGPELLIRYENEEAVDDSQLPKDRFSAERLKGVDSTLKIQPAELGDSAVYLCASSLGAQETQYFGPGTRLLVL.

The V call is TRBV27, the J call TRBJ1-5, with D maybe TRBD1 (6 bases). V was clipped by 5 bases and J by 2 bases, with 16 bases between them. The germline V gene encodes CDR1 MNHEY and CDR2 SMNVEV (reference sequence). The CDR3 contains 16 residues. The CDR3 DNA follows: TGTGCCAGCAGTCTGTTATCAGGGGACGGCAATCAGCCCCAGCATTTT. Its translation is CASSLLSGDGNQPQHF.

The chain combines TRBV18 with TRBJ1-4; D is unresolved. The CDR3 contains 16 residues. Germline CDR1 KGHSH, CDR2 LQKENI. V lost 2 bases, J lost 0 bases, and 10 bases lay in between. The CDR3 here is CASSPKVLATNEKLFF. CDR3 in DNA: TGTGCCAGCTCACCAAAGGTTCTCGCAACTAATGAAAAACTGTTTTTT.